Presented here are 11 T cell receptor beta chains from one specimen sequenced in a study of T-cell memory formation after mild COVID-19. TCRdb re-derived calls from the 5' RACE reads in MiXCR, one entry per CDR3 protein. The sample lists about 560,000 distinct CDR3 sequences; roughly 18% were seen once. The sample taken for sequencing was PBMCs or a T cell subset sorted from them (not recorded which). All receptors come from an adult woman who had mild COVID-19 (a few samples of this study predate the infection). Cell type and time point are not known.

This clonotype was observed a few times. The gene calls are TRBV19 and TRBJ2-1; the match to TRBD2 covers 10 bases. The CDR3 contains 14 residues. Germline lookup yields CDR1 LNHDA and CDR2 SQIVND (reference sequence). After removal of 1 base from V and 6 bases from J, the junction contained 0 bases not matched to a gene. Written as DNA, the CDR3 is TGTGCCAGTAGTATAGGACTAGCGGGCAATGAGCAGTTCTTC. It encodes CASSIGLAGNEQFF.

V is TRBV12-3 or TRBV12-4 and J is TRBJ2-7; D not certain. The CDR3 totals 11 residues. V was trimmed by 5 bases and J by 6 bases, leaving 8 bases between them. CDR3 coding DNA: TGTGCCAGCAGTGCCCGCGGCGAGCAGTACTTC. Its translation: CASSARGEQYF.

The chain links TRBV5-6 to TRBJ1-5, with unresolved D. Looked up from germline, CDR1 is SGHDT and CDR2 is YYEEEE. The V end was cut by 4 bases, the J end by 3 bases, with 11 bases between. There are 14 residues in the CDR3. CDR3: CASSRRAVNQPQHF. The CDR3 bases are TGTGCCAGCAGCCGAAGGGCAGTCAATCAGCCCCAGCATTTT.

This clonotype was detected ten times or more. The rearrangement joins TRBV29-1 to TRBJ2-6; D unclear. Trimming pared 5 bases from V and 0 bases from J, leaving 5 bases between. The CDR3 covers 13 residues. Germline V gene sequence: CDR1 SQVTM, CDR2 ANQGSEA. Here the CDR3 reads CSVLLSGANVLTF. The CDR3 DNA sequence: TGCAGCGTTCTCCTCTCTGGGGCCAACGTCCTGACTTTC.

This clonotype was counted a few times. The chain carries TRBV5-1 and TRBJ2-3, with 13 bases identical to TRBD2. Germline V gene lookup returns CDR1 SGHRS and CDR2 YFSETQ. This CDR3 has 17 amino acids. V gave up 3 bases and J gave up 6 bases; unmatched junction bases: 10. As DNA, the CDR3 is TGCGCCAGCAGCTCTATAACTAGCGGGGGGGCCCGGGATACGCAGTATTTT. Translation gives CASSSITSGGARDTQYF.

CDR3 in DNA: TGTGCCAGCAGTGACGGGGTAAATACGCAGTATTTT. Protein sequence: CASSDGVNTQYF. V and J are TRBV25-1 and TRBJ2-3, with TRBD2 as a possible D gene (5 bases). Germline loops: CDR1 MGHDK, CDR2 SYGVNS. The CDR3 covers 12 residues. Trimming shortened V by 3 bases and J by 7 bases, and 8 bases separated the two germline ends.

The rearrangement links TRBV7-2 to TRBJ2-7, with D perhaps TRBD1 (5 bases). CDR3 length: 13 amino acids. V shed 5 bases and J shed 1 base, with 9 bases lying between them. CDR1 is SGHTA and CDR2 is FQGNSA in the germline V gene. CDR3 nucleotide sequence: TGTGCCAGCAGCCGATGGACATCCTACGAGCAGTACTTC. Protein sequence: CASSRWTSYEQYF.

The chain is built from TRBV7-2 and TRBJ2-5; TRBD2 is a possible D gene (5 bases). The length of the CDR3 is 14 residues. Germline loops: CDR1 SGHTA, CDR2 FQGNSA. V lost 2 bases to trimming and J lost 5 bases, with 12 bases between them. The CDR3 DNA reads TGTGCCAGCAGCTTATGGCCTAGCTGGGAGACCCAGTACTTC. Protein sequence: CASSLWPSWETQYF.

The rearrangement links TRBV14 to TRBJ2-7; possible D gene TRBD1, 6 bases. V dropped 2 bases and J dropped 7 bases, with 15 bases sitting between them. This CDR3 is 14 amino acids long. The V gene's germline CDR1 is SGHDN and CDR2 FVKESK. The CDR3 here is CASSQQPGVGEQYF. The CDR3 DNA reads TGTGCCAGCAGCCAACAACCAGGGGTGGGGGAGCAGTACTTC.

The rearrangement uses TRBV29-1 and TRBJ1-5, with TRBD1 identical over 8 bases. Germline CDR1 is SQVTM and CDR2 is ANQGSEA. V shed 6 bases, J shed 5 bases, and the junction held 9 bases outside the gene matches. The CDR3 totals 14 residues. The CDR3 nucleotides read TGCAGCGTCGTTGGGACAGGCGTGGATCAGCCCCAGCATTTT. It translates to CSVVGTGVDQPQHF.

V is TRBV7-9 and J is TRBJ2-1, with D hard to call. CDR3 length: 14 residues. CDR1 and CDR2 (germline): SEHNR, FQNEAQ (reference sequence). The germline V and J ends were trimmed by 1 base and 4 bases, with 8 bases remaining between them. The CDR3, as DNA: TGTGCCAGCAGCTTAGTTAGCAGGTACAATGAGCAGTTCTTC. This codes for CASSLVSRYNEQFF.